This section outlines one T cell receptor beta chain sequence together with its context. The entry originates in a study of blood T cell repertoires in COVID-19. Looking at the study overall: The study drew acute and convalescent COVID-19 samples from the United States, Italy and Spain.

As originally analysed: It was from reference gene primer amplification that nucleated cell counts were estimated. Sequencing was performed with immunoSEQ multiplex PCR; in TCRdb, only in-frame clones are kept and a portion is missing. V and J calls and clone size follow that table, whereas D and trimming were derived from the DNA. Of over 130,000 clones in the sample, 65% to 85% were seen once. The CDR3 length is 15 residues. Trimming removed 5 bases at V and 2 bases at J, with 16 bases between. CDR1 is MNHEY, CDR2 SMNVEV, per germline (reference sequence). The J gene is TRBJ2-7, the V gene TRBV27; TRBD2 is a possible D gene (7 bases). Sequenced input: peripheral blood. The clonotype was recovered from a human donor in a cohort sampled during active COVID-19. The CDR3 nucleotides are TGTGCCAGCAGTATCGGGGGGCGCATCGCCTACGAGCAGTACTTC. Residues: CASSIGGRIAYEQYF.